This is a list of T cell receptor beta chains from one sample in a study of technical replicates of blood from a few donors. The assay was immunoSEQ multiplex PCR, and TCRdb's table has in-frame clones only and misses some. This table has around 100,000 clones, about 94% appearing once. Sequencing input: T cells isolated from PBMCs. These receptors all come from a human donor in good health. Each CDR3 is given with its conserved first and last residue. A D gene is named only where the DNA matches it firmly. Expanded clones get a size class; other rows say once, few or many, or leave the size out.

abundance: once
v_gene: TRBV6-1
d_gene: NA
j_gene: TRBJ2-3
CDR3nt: TGTGCCAGCTGCGACTACACAGATACGCAGTATTTT
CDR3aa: CASCDYTDTQYF

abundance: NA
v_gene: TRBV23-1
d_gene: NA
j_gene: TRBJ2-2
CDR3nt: TGCGCCAGCAGTCAATGTACCCCACGCGCCACCGGGGAGCTGTTTTTT
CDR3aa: CASSQCTPRATGELFF

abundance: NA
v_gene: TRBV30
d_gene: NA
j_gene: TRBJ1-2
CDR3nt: TGTGCCTGGAGGGACACCTTTTCGCGTTATGGCTACACCTTC
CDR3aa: CAWRDTFSRYGYTF

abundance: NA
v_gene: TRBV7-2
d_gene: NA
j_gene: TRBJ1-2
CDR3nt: TGTGCCAGCAGCTTAGCTGTCCGGGAGGGCTACACCTTC
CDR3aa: CASSLAVREGYTF

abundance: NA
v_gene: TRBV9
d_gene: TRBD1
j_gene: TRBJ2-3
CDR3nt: TGTGCCAGCAGCGACTTTACAGGTGGGGGGACAGGGGATACGCAGTATTTT
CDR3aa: CASSDFTGGGTGDTQYF

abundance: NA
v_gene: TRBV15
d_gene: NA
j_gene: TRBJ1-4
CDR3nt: TGTGCCACCAGCAGAGATTTGGGACTGTTAACTAATGAAAAACTGTTTTTT
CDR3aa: CATSRDLGLLTNEKLFF

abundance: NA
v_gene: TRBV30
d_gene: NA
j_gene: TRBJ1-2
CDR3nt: TGTGCCTGGAGTGTACTAGGGGGTTATGGCTACACCTTC
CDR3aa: CAWSVLGGYGYTF

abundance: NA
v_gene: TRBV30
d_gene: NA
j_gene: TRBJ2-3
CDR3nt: TGTGCCTGGAAGCGGCTCATCACAGATACGCAGTATTTT
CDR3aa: CAWKRLITDTQYF

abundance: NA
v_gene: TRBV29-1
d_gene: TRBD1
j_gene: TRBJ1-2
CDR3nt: TGCAGCGTTGTCGACAGGGGCTATGGCTACACCTTC
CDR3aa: CSVVDRGYGYTF

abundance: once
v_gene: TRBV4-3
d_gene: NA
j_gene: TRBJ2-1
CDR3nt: TGCGCCAGCAGCCATTTCGCAGGGGACAATGAGCAGTTCTTC
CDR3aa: CASSHFAGDNEQFF

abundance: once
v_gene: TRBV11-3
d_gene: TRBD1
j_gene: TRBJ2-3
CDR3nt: TGTGCCAGCAGCCACCGGGACAGGGGAGGAGATACGCAGTATTTT
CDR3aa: CASSHRDRGGDTQYF

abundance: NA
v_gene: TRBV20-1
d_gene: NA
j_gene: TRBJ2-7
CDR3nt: TGCAGTGCTAGTGAAGACAGGGACTCCTTTTTC
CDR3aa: CSASEDRDSFF

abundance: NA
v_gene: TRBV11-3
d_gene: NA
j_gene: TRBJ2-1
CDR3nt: TGTGCCAGCAGCTTAGTTCCCCAGGGCCTAAATGAGCAGTTCTTC
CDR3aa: CASSLVPQGLNEQFF

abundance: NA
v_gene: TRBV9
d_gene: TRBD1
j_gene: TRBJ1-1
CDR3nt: TGTGCCAGCAGCGCCGGGACAGGAATGAACACTGAAGCTTTCTTT
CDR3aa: CASSAGTGMNTEAFF

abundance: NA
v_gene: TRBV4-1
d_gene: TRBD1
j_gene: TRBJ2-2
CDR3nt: TGCGCCAGCAGCCACGGGGACAGGGCTGTCGGGGAGCTGTTTTTT
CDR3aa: CASSHGDRAVGELFF

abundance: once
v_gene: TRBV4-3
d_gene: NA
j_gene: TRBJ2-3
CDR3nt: TGCGCCAGCAGCCAAGATTTGGTAGGAGAGGTTACAGATACGCAGTATTTT
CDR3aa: CASSQDLVGEVTDTQYF

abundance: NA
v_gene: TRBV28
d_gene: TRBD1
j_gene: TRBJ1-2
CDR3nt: TGTGCCAGCAGGGGACAGCCGGTGTATGGCTACACCTTC
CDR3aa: CASRGQPVYGYTF

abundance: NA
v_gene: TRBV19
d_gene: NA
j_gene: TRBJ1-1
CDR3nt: TGTGCCAGTAGTAGATCCAGGGGTCAGGCTCGCCTTTACACTGAAGCTTTCTTT
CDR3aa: CASSRSRGQARLYTEAFF

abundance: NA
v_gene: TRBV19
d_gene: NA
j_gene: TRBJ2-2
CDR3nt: TGTGCCAGTACTCGCCGGGTCACCGGGGAGCTGTTTTTT
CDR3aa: CASTRRVTGELFF

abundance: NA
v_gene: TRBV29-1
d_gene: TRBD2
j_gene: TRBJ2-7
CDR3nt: TGCAGCGTTGTAGGGACTAGCACCGAGCAGTACTTC
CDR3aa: CSVVGTSTEQYF

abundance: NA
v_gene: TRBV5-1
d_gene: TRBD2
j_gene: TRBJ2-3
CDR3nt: TGCGCCAGCAGGGAGAGGGGAGGGACAGATACGCAGTATTTT
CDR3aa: CASRERGGTDTQYF

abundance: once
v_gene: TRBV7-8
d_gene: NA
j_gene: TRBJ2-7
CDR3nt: TGTGCCAGCAGCTCCGGCCTAGAGATCTCCTACGAGCAGTACTTC
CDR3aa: CASSSGLEISYEQYF

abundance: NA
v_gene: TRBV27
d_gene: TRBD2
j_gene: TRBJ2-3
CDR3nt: TGTGCCAGCAGTTTCTACCCGACGCCTAGCGGCTACACAGATACGCAGTATTTT
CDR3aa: CASSFYPTPSGYTDTQYF

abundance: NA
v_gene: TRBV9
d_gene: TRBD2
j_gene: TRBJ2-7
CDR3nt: TGTGCCAGCAGCGTAGGCGGGAGTCTCTACGAGCAGTACTTC
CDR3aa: CASSVGGSLYEQYF

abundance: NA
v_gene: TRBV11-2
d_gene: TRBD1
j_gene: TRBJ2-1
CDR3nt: TGTGCCAGCAGCATAACCGGGACAGGGGGATTAAATGAGCAGTTCTTC
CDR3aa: CASSITGTGGLNEQFF

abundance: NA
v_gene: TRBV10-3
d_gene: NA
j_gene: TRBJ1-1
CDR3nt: TGTGCCATCACCGAGTGGCAGGAAGGCACTGAAGCTTTCTTT
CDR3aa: CAITEWQEGTEAFF

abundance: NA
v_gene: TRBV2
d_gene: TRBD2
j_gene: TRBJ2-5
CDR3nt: TGTGCCAGCAGTGAATCTCTAGCGGGATATGAGACCCAGTACTTC
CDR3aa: CASSESLAGYETQYF

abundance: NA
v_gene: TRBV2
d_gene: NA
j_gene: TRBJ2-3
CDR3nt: TGTGCCAGCCCCCGGTTGACCTTAGACATAATCACAGATACGCAGTATTTT
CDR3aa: CASPRLTLDIITDTQYF

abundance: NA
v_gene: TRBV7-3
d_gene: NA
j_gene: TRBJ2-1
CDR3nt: TGTGCCAGCAGCTTAAGTGGGGGGAGTTCCTACAATGAGCAGTTCTTC
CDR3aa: CASSLSGGSSYNEQFF

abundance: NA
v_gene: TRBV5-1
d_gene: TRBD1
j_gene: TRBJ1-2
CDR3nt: TGCGCCAGCGGTTCACAGGGGGCCTTAGTAGGTGGCTACACCTTC
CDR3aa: CASGSQGALVGGYTF

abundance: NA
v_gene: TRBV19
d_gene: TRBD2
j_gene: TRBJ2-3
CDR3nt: TGTGCCAGTAGTACCCTGGGACTAGTAGAGACAGATACGCAGTATTTT
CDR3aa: CASSTLGLVETDTQYF

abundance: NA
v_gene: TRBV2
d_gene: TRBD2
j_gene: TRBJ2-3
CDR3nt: TGTGCCAGCCCGAGGACTAGCGGGAAAGCGGATACGCAGTATTTT
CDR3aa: CASPRTSGKADTQYF

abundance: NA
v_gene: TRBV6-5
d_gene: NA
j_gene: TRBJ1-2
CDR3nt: TGTGCCAGCAGTGCCACGGGACTGATCTATGGCTACACCTTC
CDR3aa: CASSATGLIYGYTF

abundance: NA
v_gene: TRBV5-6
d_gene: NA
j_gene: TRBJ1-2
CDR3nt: TGTGCCAGCAGCCCCGGAGGCTATGGCTACACCTTC
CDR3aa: CASSPGGYGYTF

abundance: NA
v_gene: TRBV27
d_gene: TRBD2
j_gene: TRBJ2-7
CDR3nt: TGTGCCAGCAGTTTATACGGACTAGCTGCGGACGAGCAGTACTTC
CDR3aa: CASSLYGLAADEQYF

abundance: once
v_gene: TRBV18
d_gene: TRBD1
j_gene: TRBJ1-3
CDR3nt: TGTGCCAGCTCATCGGGGACAGGGACGCGGTACACCATATATTTT
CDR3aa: CASSSGTGTRYTIYF

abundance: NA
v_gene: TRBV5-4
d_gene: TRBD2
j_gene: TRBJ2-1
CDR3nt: TGTGCCAGCAGCCTTTCTAGCGGGAGGGACAATGAGCAGTTCTTC
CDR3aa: CASSLSSGRDNEQFF

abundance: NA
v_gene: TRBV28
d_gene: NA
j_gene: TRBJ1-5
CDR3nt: TGTGCCAGCAGCACGGGAAATCAGCCCCAGCATTTT
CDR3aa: CASSTGNQPQHF

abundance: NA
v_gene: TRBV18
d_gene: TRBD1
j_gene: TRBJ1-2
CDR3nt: TGTGCCAGCTCACCGGAAGTGATGGGACAGCACTATGGCTACACCTTC
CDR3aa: CASSPEVMGQHYGYTF

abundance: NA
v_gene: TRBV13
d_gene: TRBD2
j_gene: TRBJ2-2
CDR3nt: TGTGCCAGCAGCTGGTTGCCTAGCGGGGGGAACACCGGGGAGCTGTTTTTT
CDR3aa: CASSWLPSGGNTGELFF

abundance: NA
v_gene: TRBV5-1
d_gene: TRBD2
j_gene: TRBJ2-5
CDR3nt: TGCGCCAGCAGCTTGGGGCGGGAGGGCCCTGAGACCCAGTACTTC
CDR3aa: CASSLGREGPETQYF

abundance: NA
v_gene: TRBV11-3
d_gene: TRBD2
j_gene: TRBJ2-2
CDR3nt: TGTGCCAGCAGCTCCTCAATTTTAGCGGGAGGGTCCGGGGAGCTGTTTTTT
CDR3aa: CASSSSILAGGSGELFF